The rows below give T cell receptor beta chains drawn from one sample of a study of OX40 agonist ivuxolimab in advanced cancers. Assay: immunoSEQ multiplex PCR; the TCRdb copy retains only in-frame clones and omits some. The data contain 40,000 to 65,000 clones, approximately 81% of them singletons. The specimen comprised CD4+ or CD8+ T cells sorted from blood, sampled in a trial of the OX40 agonist ivuxolimab. All receptors derive from an adult with an advanced solid tumor such as melanoma, head and neck, liver or kidney cancer. CDR3s include the opening cysteine and the closing phenylalanine or tryptophan. A D gene is named only where the DNA matches it firmly. A clone size is listed for some rows: how often the clone was seen (once, few, many), or a class if it is expanded.

TRBV19,TRBD1,NA,TRBJ1-5,CASSHGTGNQPQHF,TGTGCCAGTAGTCACGGGACAGGGAATCAGCCCCAGCATTTT
TRBV18,NA,NA,TRBJ1-2,CASSPNSDSNGYTF,TGTGCCAGCTCACCAAATTCGGACAGTAATGGCTACACCTTC
TRBV7-9,NA,NA,TRBJ2-3,CASSLYREIGTDTQYF,TGTGCCAGCAGCTTATACAGGGAGATCGGCACAGATACGCAGTATTTT
TRBV10-1,NA,NA,TRBJ2-1,CASSESVDSRGEQFF,TGCGCCAGCAGTGAGTCGGTTGATAGCCGGGGTGAGCAGTTCTTC
TRBV6-6,NA,NA,TRBJ2-7,CASSYSGRGGEQYF,TGTGCCAGCAGTTACTCCGGCAGGGGTGGGGAGCAGTACTTC
TRBV5-1,TRBD2,NA,TRBJ2-3,CASSLEAGVTDTQYF,TGCGCCAGCAGCTTGGAAGCGGGGGTCACAGATACGCAGTATTTT
TRBV19,NA,NA,TRBJ2-2,CASSPGAPGAGELFF,TGTGCCAGTAGTCCCGGGGCTCCAGGGGCCGGGGAGCTGTTTTTT
TRBV11-3,TRBD1,NA,TRBJ2-5,CASSLRGQGAFGTQYF,TGTGCCAGCAGCTTACGCGGACAGGGGGCATTTGGGACCCAGTACTTC
TRBV6-6,NA,NA,TRBJ2-3,CASNPLGPSTDTQYF,TGTGCCAGCAACCCCTTAGGACCTAGCACAGATACGCAGTATTTT
TRBV11-2,NA,NA,TRBJ2-3,CASSLGTDTTDTQYF,TGTGCCAGCAGCTTAGGTACAGACACCACAGATACGCAGTATTTT
TRBV25-1,TRBD2,once,TRBJ2-3,CASSDSPSGITDTQYF,TGTGCCAGCAGTGATTCGCCTAGCGGGATCACAGATACGCAGTATTTT
TRBV5-6,NA,few,TRBJ1-5,CASSLVSQGNQPQHF,TGTGCCAGCAGCTTGGTCTCGCAGGGTAATCAGCCCCAGCATTTT
TRBV11-3,NA,NA,TRBJ2-7,CASSLNRYEQYF,TGTGCCAGCAGCTTAAACCGCTACGAGCAGTACTTC
TRBV25-1,TRBD1,once,TRBJ2-2,CASGGTGMNTGELFF,TGTGCCAGCGGGGGGACAGGGATGAACACCGGGGAGCTGTTTTTT
TRBV19,NA,NA,TRBJ2-3,CASDTGGDTQYF,TGTGCCAGCGATACTGGGGGAGATACGCAGTATTTT
TRBV5-1,TRBD1,NA,TRBJ2-5,CASSLAGGAGGETQYF,TGCGCCAGCAGCTTAGCAGGGGGCGCCGGTGGGGAGACCCAGTACTTC
TRBV10-2,NA,NA,TRBJ1-2,CASRTVNYGYTF,TGCGCCAGCAGAACAGTTAACTATGGCTACACCTTC
TRBV11-2,TRBD1,NA,TRBJ2-5,CASSPHRRDRQETQYF,TGTGCCAGCAGCCCCCACCGCCGGGACAGACAAGAGACCCAGTACTTC
TRBV2,TRBD1,NA,TRBJ2-5,CASRGDRLRETQYF,TGTGCCAGCAGAGGGGACAGACTCCGGGAGACCCAGTACTTC
TRBV4-1,TRBD2,NA,TRBJ2-1,CASSQGEGGRFIYGNEQFF,TGCGCCAGCAGCCAAGGAGAGGGCGGGAGGTTTATTTATGGGAATGAGCAGTTCTTC
TRBV7-9,NA,NA,TRBJ2-2,CASSLGRFANTGELFF,TGTGCCAGCAGCTTAGGTCGGTTCGCGAACACCGGGGAGCTGTTTTTT
TRBV2,TRBD1,once,TRBJ2-5,CASRGGTGETQYF,TGTGCCAGCAGAGGAGGGACAGGCGAGACCCAGTACTTC
TRBV6-6,TRBD1,NA,TRBJ1-2,CASKTDRAGGYTF,TGTGCCAGCAAGACGGACAGGGCCGGGGGCTACACCTTC
TRBV10-3,NA,NA,TRBJ1-2,CAISEMTGYGYTF,TGTGCCATCAGTGAGATGACAGGCTATGGCTACACCTTC
TRBV19,NA,NA,TRBJ2-7,CASSIGQGSGYEQYF,TGTGCCAGTAGTATAGGTCAGGGATCAGGCTACGAGCAGTACTTC
TRBV28,NA,NA,TRBJ1-2,CASKEGRVYGYTF,TGTGCCAGTAAGGAGGGGCGCGTCTATGGCTACACCTTC